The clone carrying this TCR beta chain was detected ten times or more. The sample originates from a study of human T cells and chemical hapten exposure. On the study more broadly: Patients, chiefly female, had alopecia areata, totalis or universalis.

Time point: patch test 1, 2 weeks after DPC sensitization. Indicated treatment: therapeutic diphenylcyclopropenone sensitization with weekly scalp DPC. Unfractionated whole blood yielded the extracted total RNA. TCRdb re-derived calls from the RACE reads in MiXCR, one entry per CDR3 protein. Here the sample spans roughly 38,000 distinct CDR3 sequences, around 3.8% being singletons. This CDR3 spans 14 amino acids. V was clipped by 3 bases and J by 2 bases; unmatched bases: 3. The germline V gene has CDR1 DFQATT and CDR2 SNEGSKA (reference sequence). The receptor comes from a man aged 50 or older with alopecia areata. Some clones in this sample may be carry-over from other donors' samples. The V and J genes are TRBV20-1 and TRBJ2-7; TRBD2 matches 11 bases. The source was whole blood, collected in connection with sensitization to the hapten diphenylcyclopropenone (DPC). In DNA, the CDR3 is TGCAGTGCTAGGGGACTAGCGGATCCCTACGAGCAGTACTTC. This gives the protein CSARGLADPYEQYF.